This TCR beta chain was recovered during a study of blood T cell repertoires in COVID-19. As for the study in general: Acute-phase and convalescent COVID-19 samples originated in the United States, Italy and Spain. Sources were T cells, B-cell-depleted T cells, or PBMCs; the material itself was cDNA or gDNA.

Sequenced by immunoSEQ multiplex PCR; TCRdb stores in-frame clones only, minus some. Of 20,000 to 25,000 clones listed, nearly 90% were seen once; the top ten hold 9% to 10%. This clone was picked up one time. Trimming took off 4 bases at V and 1 base at J, with 14 bases between the two ends. Germline values: CDR1 LGHDT, CDR2 YNNKEL (reference sequence). The CDR3 is 15 residues long. Specimen: peripheral blood. The source is a man aged 65-85 years with acute or convalescent COVID-19. The chain uses TRBV3-1 (or the pseudogene TRBV3-2) and TRBJ2-7; D may be TRBD2 (6 bases). The DNA of the CDR3 is TGTGCCAGCAGCCCTCCCGTGGGGGGTTCCTACGAGCAGTACTTC. Translated: CASSPPVGGSYEQYF.